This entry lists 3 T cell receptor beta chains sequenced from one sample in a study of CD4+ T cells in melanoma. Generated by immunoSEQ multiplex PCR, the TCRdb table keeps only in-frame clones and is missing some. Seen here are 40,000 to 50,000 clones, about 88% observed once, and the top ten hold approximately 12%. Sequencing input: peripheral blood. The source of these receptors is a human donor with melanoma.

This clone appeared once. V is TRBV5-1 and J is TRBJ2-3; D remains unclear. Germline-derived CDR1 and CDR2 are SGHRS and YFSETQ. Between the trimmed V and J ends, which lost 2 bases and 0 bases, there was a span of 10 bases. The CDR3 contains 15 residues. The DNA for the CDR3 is TGCGCCAGCAGCTTCGATACTCCTAGCACAGATACGCAGTATTTT. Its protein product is CASSFDTPSTDTQYF.

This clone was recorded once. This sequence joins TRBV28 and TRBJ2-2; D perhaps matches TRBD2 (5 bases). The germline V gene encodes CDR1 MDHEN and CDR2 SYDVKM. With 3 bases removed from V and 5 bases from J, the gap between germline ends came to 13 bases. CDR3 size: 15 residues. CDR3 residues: CASSFRRGWTGELFF. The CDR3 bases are TGTGCCAGCAGTTTTCGTCGGGGATGGACCGGGGAGCTGTTTTTT.

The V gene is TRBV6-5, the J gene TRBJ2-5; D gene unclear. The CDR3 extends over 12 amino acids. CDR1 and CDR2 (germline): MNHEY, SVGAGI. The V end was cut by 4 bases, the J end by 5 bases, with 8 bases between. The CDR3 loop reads CASSSLLETQYF. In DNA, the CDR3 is TGTGCCAGCAGTTCCCTCCTGGAGACCCAGTACTTC.